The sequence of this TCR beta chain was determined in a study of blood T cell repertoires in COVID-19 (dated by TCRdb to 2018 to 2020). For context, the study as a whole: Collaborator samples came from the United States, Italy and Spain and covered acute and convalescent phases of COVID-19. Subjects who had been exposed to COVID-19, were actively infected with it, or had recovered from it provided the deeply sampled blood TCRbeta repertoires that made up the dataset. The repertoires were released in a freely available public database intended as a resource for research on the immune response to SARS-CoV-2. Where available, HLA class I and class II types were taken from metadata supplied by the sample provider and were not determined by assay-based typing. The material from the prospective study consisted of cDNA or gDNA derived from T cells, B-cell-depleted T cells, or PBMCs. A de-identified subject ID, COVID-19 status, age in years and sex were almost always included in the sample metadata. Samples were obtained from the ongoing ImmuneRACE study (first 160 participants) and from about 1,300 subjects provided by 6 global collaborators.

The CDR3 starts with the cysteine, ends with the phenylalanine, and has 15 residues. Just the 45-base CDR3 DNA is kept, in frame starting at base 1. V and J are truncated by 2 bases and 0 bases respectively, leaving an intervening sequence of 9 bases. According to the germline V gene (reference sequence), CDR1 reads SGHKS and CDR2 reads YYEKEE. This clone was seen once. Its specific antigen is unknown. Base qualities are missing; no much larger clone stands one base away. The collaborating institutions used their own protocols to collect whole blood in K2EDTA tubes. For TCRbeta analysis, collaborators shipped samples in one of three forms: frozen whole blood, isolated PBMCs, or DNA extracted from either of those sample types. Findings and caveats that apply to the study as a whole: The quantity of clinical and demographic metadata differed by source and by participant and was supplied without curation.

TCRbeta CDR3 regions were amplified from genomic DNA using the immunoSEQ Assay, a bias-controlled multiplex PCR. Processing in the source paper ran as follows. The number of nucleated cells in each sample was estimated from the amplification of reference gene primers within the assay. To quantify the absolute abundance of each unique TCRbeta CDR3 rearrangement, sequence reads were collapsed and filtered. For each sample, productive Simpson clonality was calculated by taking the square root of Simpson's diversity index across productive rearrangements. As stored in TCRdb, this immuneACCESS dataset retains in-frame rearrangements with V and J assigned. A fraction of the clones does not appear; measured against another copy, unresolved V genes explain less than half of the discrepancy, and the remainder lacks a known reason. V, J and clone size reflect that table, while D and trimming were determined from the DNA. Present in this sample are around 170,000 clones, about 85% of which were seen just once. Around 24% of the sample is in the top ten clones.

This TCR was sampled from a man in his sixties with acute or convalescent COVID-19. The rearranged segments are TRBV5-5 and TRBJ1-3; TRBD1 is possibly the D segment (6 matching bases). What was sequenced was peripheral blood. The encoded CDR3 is CASSLGQSSGNTIYF. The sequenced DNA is TGTGCCAGCAGCTTAGGACAGAGCTCTGGAAACACCATATATTTT.